This T cell receptor beta chain comes out of a study of Ad26.COV2.S vaccination and SARS-CoV-2 variants listed by TCRdb under 2021. Study-level background: Vaccine-arm donors came from COV1001, a multicentre, randomized, double-blind, placebo-controlled phase I-IIa trial of Ad26.COV2.S in healthy adults. Ad26.COV2.S was given intramuscularly at 5x10^10 or 1x10^11 viral particles, as a single shot or as two shots 56 days apart. Sequencing of the TCRbeta repertoire served to evaluate the specificity and breadth of SARS-CoV-2-reactive T cell receptors following Ad26.COV2.S vaccination. A total of 32 samples were included in the TCR-sequenced set, comprising roughly 19 Ad26.COV2.S vaccine recipients, 5 placebo recipients and 8 SARS-CoV-2 convalescent individuals. Trial participants were randomized into five groups of five: low-dose or high-dose Ad26.COV2.S given once or twice, or placebo on both occasions. Investigators remained blinded to trial group allocation during experiments and outcome assessment.

The immunoSEQ Assay was the method used to sequence TCRbeta CDR3 regions. After extraction, genomic DNA underwent amplification by bias-controlled multiplex PCR, followed by high-throughput sequencing. Turning to the authors' computational methods: Collapsing and filtering of sequences were performed to quantify the absolute abundance of each unique TCRbeta CDR3 region. Usable DNA was measured by amplifying reference genes present in all nucleated cells, and TCRbeta template counts were normalized to that usable DNA to estimate T cell fraction. Repertoire TCRs were annotated as SARS-CoV-2-specific by exact matching of V gene, CDR3 amino acid sequence and J gene to a known reactive TCR set. The reference SARS-CoV-2 TCR set was derived from MIRA and filtered for enrichment in COVID-19-positive ImmuneCODE repertoires, a step that removed public or cross-reactive TCRs. Based on the MIRA antigens, annotated TCRs were further analysed at the level of specific ORF or position within ORF. Breadth was defined as the number of annotated unique rearrangements divided by the total number of unique productive rearrangements, and depth was defined as the summed frequency of the annotated unique rearrangements. TCR breadth was compared between groups using two-sided Wilcoxon rank-sum tests. Entries here come from immuneACCESS through TCRdb and include only in-frame sequences with V and J called. Some clones fail to appear in such tables; in the studies checked, an unresolved V gene covers under half of the shortfall, and the cause of the remainder is unknown. The V and J calls and clone size were taken over from that table, and D and trimming were inferred from the DNA. For this sample the table gives over 350,000 clones, of which about nine tenths were detected only once. More than 3% of the sample is taken by the ten largest.

On the study overall, not on this receptor specifically: Vaccine and placebo recipients had similar non-spike TCR breadth, a finding consistent with the vaccine containing only spike. The study lacked the statistical power to compare responses across vaccine doses or regimens. Higher spike-specific TCR breadth was observed in Ad26.COV2.S recipients than in placebo recipients (P = 0.0014). The authors noted that the TCR breadth and depth analyses may have underestimated total T cell responses. After vaccination, spike-specific CD8+ and CD4+ T cell responses were reported to show substantial breadth.

A remark on this clone: The specificity of this receptor is unknown. No much larger clone exists at a distance of one base, and base qualities are not known. Within the sample, other DNA sequences also encode this same CDR3.

What this sample's treatment or condition label stands for: 15 to 20 received Ad26.COV2.S at low or high dose, single or two shots; roughly five received placebo; per-sample allocation not given. Repertoires of vaccine and placebo recipients were sequenced from samples taken on day 63 after the first injection. Cohort 1b enrolled 25 or so adults aged 18-55 years at a single site in Boston, USA, between 29 July and 7 August 2020. Ad26.COV2.S was a replication-incompetent adenovirus type 26 vector that expressed a prefusion-stabilized SARS-CoV-2 spike protein derived from the original Wuhan strain. From the cysteine up to the phenylalanine, the CDR3 has a length of 14 residues. The entry retains the CDR3 DNA only, 42 bases that are in frame from base 1. V is reduced by 2 bases and J by 1 base, leaving a spacing of 8 bases between them. Taken from the germline V gene, the CDR1 and CDR2 loops are SNHLY and FYNNEI.

The sample in question was peripheral blood, obtained in a trial of Ad26.COV2.S vaccine versus placebo. The chain couples TRBV2 to TRBJ1-1; a confident D gene designation cannot be given. The receptor's source is a person aged 18-65 years who received the Ad26.COV2.S COVID-19 vaccine or a placebo. CDR3 sequence: CASSERDKNTEAFF. The base sequence is TGTGCCAGCAGTGAACGCGACAAGAACACTGAAGCTTTCTTT.